These 25 T cell receptor beta chains originate from one sample sequenced in a study of blood T cell repertoires in COVID-19. Assay: immunoSEQ multiplex PCR; the TCRdb copy retains only in-frame clones and omits some. In the table there are 150,000 to 200,000 clones, around 84% of which are singletons. Sequencing was done on a sample of peripheral blood. The receptors derive from a man in his forties with acute or convalescent COVID-19.

V and J are TRBV9 and TRBJ1-5; D is possibly TRBD1 (5 bases). This CDR3 contains 13 residues. V lost 2 bases to trimming and J lost 7 bases, with 10 bases between them. CDR1 is SGDLS and CDR2 is YYNGEE in the germline V gene. The CDR3 bases are TGTGCCAGCAGCGTGGGTACAGGACAGCCCCAGCATTTT. It translates to CASSVGTGQPQHF.

The CDR3 DNA reads as TGTGCCAGCACACAGGGGGGGGCTCTTTCCTACGAGCAGTACTTC. It yields the protein CASTQGGALSYEQYF. V is TRBV7-8 and J is TRBJ2-7, with D possibly TRBD1 on 8 matching bases. The CDR3 contains 15 residues. Germline values: CDR1 SGHVS, CDR2 FQNEAQ. With 7 bases removed from V and 1 base from J, the gap between germline ends came to 17 bases. The full variable domain, rest sourced from reference TRBV7-8 and TRBJ2-7, is GAGVSQSPRYKVAKRGQDVALRCDPISGHVSLFWYQQALGQGPEFLTYFQNEAQLDKSGLPSDRFFAERPEGSVSTLKIQRTQQEDSAVYLCASTQGGALSYEQYFGPGTRLTVT.

CDR3: CASQGDAQYGYTF. CDR3 in DNA: TGTGCCAGTCAGGGGGACGCCCAATATGGCTACACCTTC. The J gene is TRBJ1-2, the V gene TRBV12-3 or TRBV12-4; 7 bases fit TRBD1. The CDR3 covers 13 residues. Germline trimming cut 9 bases from V and 5 bases from J; bases unmatched to any gene: 9.

The chain employs TRBV28 and TRBJ1-2, with 8 positions matching TRBD1. V shed 9 bases and J 4 bases; nucleotides not matched to a gene: 1. Germline values: CDR1 MDHEN, CDR2 SYDVKM. The CDR3 sequence is 11 residues long. CDR3 residues: CASDRGYGYTF. CDR3 DNA sequence: TGTGCCAGTGACAGGGGCTATGGCTACACCTTC.

This chain uses TRBV6-2 or TRBV6-3 with TRBJ1-2, with TRBD1 as a possible D gene (6 bases). The CDR3 extends over 16 amino acids. Germline loops: CDR1 MNHEY, CDR2 SVGEGT. Trimming removed 6 bases from V and 6 bases from J, with 23 bases in between. The CDR3 nucleotides are TGTGCCAGCAGCTTCCTCCGGGACACACGTATTAATGGCTACACCTTC. Amino acids: CASSFLRDTRINGYTF.

V is TRBV3-1 (or the pseudogene TRBV3-2) and J is TRBJ1-2; D may be TRBD1 (6 bases). V shed 1 base and J shed 5 bases, with 11 bases lying between them. The length of the CDR3 is 14 residues. From germline, CDR1 is LGHDT and CDR2 YNNKEL (reference sequence). The CDR3 region is CASSQGTDSYGYTF. As DNA, the CDR3 is TGTGCCAGCAGCCAAGGGACAGACAGTTATGGCTACACCTTC.

The genes are TRBV30 and TRBJ2-5; no reliable D call. Germline CDR1 reads GTSNPN; CDR2 reads SVGIG (reference sequence). V was pared by 1 base and J by 5 bases, with 11 bases between. CDR3 size: 13 residues. CDR3 residues: CAWSGPGPETQYF. The CDR3 DNA reads as TGTGCCTGGAGTGGGCCGGGTCCGGAGACCCAGTACTTC.

The chain recombines TRBV19 with TRBJ2-3; a weak D match, TRBD2 (6 bases). The CDR3 runs 13 residues. Trimming pared 9 bases from V and 4 bases from J, leaving 14 bases between. Germline CDR1 LNHDA, CDR2 SQIVND (reference sequence). The CDR3 reads CASQRGGADTQYF. The CDR3 nucleotides are TGTGCCAGCCAACGCGGCGGGGCAGATACGCAGTATTTT.

V gene TRBV7-2 combines with J gene TRBJ1-2; possible D gene TRBD1, 6 bases. V was cut by 3 bases and J by 8 bases, with 13 bases left in between. This CDR3 spans 13 amino acids. Germline CDR1 SGHTA, CDR2 FQGNSA. The CDR3 DNA reads as TGTGCCAGCAGCTTTTCCGGGGGGCAAGGCTACACCTTC. It yields the protein CASSFSGGQGYTF.

This rearrangement joins TRBV9 to TRBJ2-1; unclear D gene. The CDR3 runs 14 residues. Germline V gene sequence: CDR1 SGDLS, CDR2 YYNGEE. V was trimmed by 0 bases and J by 13 bases, leaving 17 bases between them. This CDR3 reads CASSVDPAARPQFF. CDR3 nucleotides: TGTGCCAGCAGCGTAGACCCGGCCGCCAGGCCCCAGTTCTTC.

The chain joins TRBV3-1 (or the pseudogene TRBV3-2) to TRBJ2-5; D might be TRBD1 (6 bases). Trimming pared 4 bases from V and 0 bases from J, leaving 9 bases between. The CDR3 is 14 residues long. Germline V gene lookup returns CDR1 LGHDT and CDR2 YNNKEL (reference sequence). As DNA, the CDR3 is TGTGCCAGCAGCCGACAGGCAGACCAAGAGACCCAGTACTTC. It yields the protein CASSRQADQETQYF.

This clone appeared a few times. The rearrangement joins TRBV5-1 to TRBJ1-2; D may be TRBD1 (5 bases). Germline V lookup: CDR1 SGHRS, CDR2 YFSETQ. The CDR3 is made up of 13 amino acids. The V gene lost 1 base and the J gene lost 4 bases, with 8 bases spanning the gap. The CDR3, as DNA: TGCGCCAGCAGCTTGAGGGGCCCCTATGGCTACACCTTC. Its protein is CASSLRGPYGYTF.

The rearrangement joins TRBV7-2 to TRBJ2-7, with D possibly matching TRBD2 (7 bases). Looked up from germline, CDR1 is SGHTA and CDR2 is FQGNSA. Trimming shortened V by 1 base and J by 4 bases, and 14 bases separated the two germline ends. The CDR3 is made up of 15 amino acids. The CDR3 region is CASSLGGGGFYEQYF. CDR3 coding DNA: TGTGCCAGCAGCTTAGGCGGGGGCGGTTTTTACGAGCAGTACTTC.

This clone was seen only a few times. One end of the junction fails to match germline, which may point to a read error. This rearrangement joins TRBV5-1 to TRBJ1-1, with TRBD1 matching 7 bases. This CDR3 comprises 15 residues. Germline V gene lookup returns CDR1 SGHRS and CDR2 YFSETQ. The CDR3 loop is CASSLGTGVNAEAFF. The CDR3 nucleotides are TGCGCCAGCAGCTTGGGGACAGGCGTGAACGCTGAAGCTTTCTTT.

The chain joins TRBV6-5 to TRBJ2-7, with a possible D match to TRBD2 (6 bases). The CDR3 is 16 amino acids. Germline V gene lookup returns CDR1 MNHEY and CDR2 SVGAGI. Trimming cost V 2 bases and J 2 bases, with 16 bases left between them. CDR3 region: CASSYRGTVTAYEQYF. The CDR3 DNA sequence: TGTGCCAGCAGTTACCGGGGGACGGTGACTGCCTACGAGCAGTACTTC.

The V gene is TRBV18, the J gene TRBJ1-1, with a weak D call TRBD1 (5 bases). The CDR3 sequence is 12 residues long. V gave up 9 bases and J gave up 7 bases, with 15 bases separating them. Germline V lookup: CDR1 KGHSH, CDR2 LQKENI. The CDR3 bases are TGTGCCAGTTCCGCGTCCGGGGGTGAAGCTTTCTTT. Translated: CASSASGGEAFF.

In this sample, this clone turned up a few times. The V call is TRBV27, the J call TRBJ1-2; no clear D gene. The CDR3 covers 18 residues. The germline V and J ends were trimmed by 6 bases and 4 bases, with 27 bases remaining between them. Germline CDR1 and CDR2: MNHEY and SMNVEV (reference sequence). The CDR3: CASSFRLWLGSGTYGYTF. DNA for the CDR3: TGTGCCAGCAGCTTTCGCCTTTGGTTGGGTTCGGGTACCTATGGCTACACCTTC.

The chain recombines TRBV9 with TRBJ2-2, with D uncertain. Deletions cut 0 bases from V and 5 bases from J, with 8 bases between. The CDR3 totals 14 residues. Germline V CDR1 and CDR2: SGDLS, YYNGEE. DNA of the CDR3: TGTGCCAGCAGCGTAGGTGGCAGAACCGGGGAGCTGTTTTTT. Translation gives CASSVGGRTGELFF.

V is TRBV6-5 and J is TRBJ1-6, with a possible D match to TRBD1 (5 bases). The germline V gene has CDR1 MNHEY and CDR2 SVGAGI. V lost 3 bases and J lost 8, with 14 bases in between. The CDR3 has 15 residues. CDR3 in amino acids: CASSYTGERDSPLHF. CDR3 DNA: TGTGCCAGCAGTTATACGGGGGAACGAGATTCACCCCTCCACTTT.

As DNA, the CDR3 is TGTGCCAGCAGCATTAGTAGACAGGCCACAGATACGCAGTATTTT. Translating it yields CASSISRQATDTQYF. The chain links TRBV11-3 to TRBJ2-3, with a tentative D call TRBD1 (6 bases). CDR1 is SGHNT and CDR2 is YENEEA in the germline V gene. V was cut by 5 bases and J by 2 bases, with 14 bases left in between. The CDR3 extends over 15 amino acids.

The gene calls are TRBV7-2 and TRBJ1-1; 8 bases are shared with TRBD1. From germline, CDR1 is SGHTA and CDR2 FQGNSA. The CDR3 totals 13 residues. Losses at the gene ends were 6 bases for V and 5 bases for J; bases not matched to a gene: 5. The CDR3: CASSTRQGTEAFF. CDR3 nucleotide sequence: TGTGCCAGCAGTACAAGACAGGGGACTGAAGCTTTCTTT.

CDR3 in DNA: TGTGCCAGCACATCGCCAGGGATGAACACTGAAGCTTTCTTT. Translation: CASTSPGMNTEAFF. This chain links TRBV21-1 with TRBJ1-1; the tabulated D call, TRBD1, remains unverified against the DNA. TRBV21-1 is tagged as a pseudogene. There are 14 residues in the CDR3.

The V call is TRBV7-2, the J call TRBJ1-2; maybe TRBD1 (6 bases). V shed 0 bases and J shed 1 base, with 9 bases lying between them. In germline, CDR1 is SGHTA, CDR2 FQGNSA. CDR3 length: 15 amino acids. CDR3 coding DNA: TGTGCCAGCAGCTTAGCTTCGGACAGTAACTATGGCTACACCTTC. It is translated as CASSLASDSNYGYTF.

This chain links TRBV7-2 with TRBJ1-1, with 7 bases aligning to TRBD1. This CDR3 has 14 amino acids. The V gene's germline CDR1 is SGHTA and CDR2 FQGNSA. The ends lost 4 bases at V and 5 bases at J; junction bases unmatched: 7. The DNA of the CDR3 is TGTGCCAGCAGCTCACAGGGGATGGGTACTGAAGCTTTCTTT. Translation gives CASSSQGMGTEAFF.

A single count supports this clone. The CDR3 nucleotides are TGTGCCAGCAGCTTGACAGGGGGGGGTTCACCCCTCCACTTT. Protein: CASSLTGGGSPLHF. The V call is TRBV7-2, the J call TRBJ1-6, with 9 bases fitting TRBD1. Germline trimming cut 3 bases from V and 9 bases from J; bases unmatched to any gene: 3. Germline values: CDR1 SGHTA, CDR2 FQGNSA. This CDR3 has 14 residues.